This TCR beta chain was profiled in a study of blood T cell repertoires in COVID-19. Study background: The samples span acute and convalescent COVID-19 from the United States, Italy and Spain. PBMCs, B-cell-depleted T cells, or T cells provided the cDNA or gDNA that made up the material.

Deletions cut 3 bases from V and 14 bases from J, with 17 bases between. CDR1 SGHDN and CDR2 FVKESK come from the germline V gene. The CDR3 sequence is 13 residues long. Per the authors' pipeline: Nucleated cell counts were estimated from reference gene primer amplification. Profiled with immunoSEQ multiplex PCR; TCRdb holds only in-frame clones, not every one. V and J calls and clone size come straight from that table; D and trimming were deduced from the DNA. In the table there are about 12,000 clones, approximately 85% of which are singletons. The sequenced sample consisted of peripheral blood. The clonotype comes from a human donor in a cohort sampled during active COVID-19. The genes are TRBV14 and TRBJ2-1, with D perhaps TRBD2 (6 bases). CDR3: CASSQVREARKFF. As DNA, the CDR3 is TGTGCCAGCAGCCAGGTGAGGGAGGCTAGAAAGTTCTTC.